Following are 23 T cell receptor beta chains from one sample sequenced in a study of blood T cell repertoires in COVID-19. Profiled with immunoSEQ multiplex PCR; TCRdb holds only in-frame clones, not every one. The profile shows tens of thousands of clones, around 81% of them singletons. The sample comprised peripheral blood. The receptors come from a man of 80 years or more with acute or convalescent COVID-19.

The chain has TRBV28 and TRBJ1-5; TRBD1 matches 8 bases. Germline CDR1 is MDHEN and CDR2 is SYDVKM. The length of the CDR3 is 16 residues. V was clipped by 2 bases and J by 5 bases; unmatched bases: 8. DNA of the CDR3: TGTGCCAGCAGTTTAATCGGGACAGGCAGAGATCAGCCCCAGCATTTT. This encodes CASSLIGTGRDQPQHF.

This chain uses TRBV28 with TRBJ1-6, with D possibly being TRBD1 (6 bases). V lost 9 bases, J lost 9 bases, and 12 bases lay in between. This CDR3 has 12 amino acids. Germline CDR1 is MDHEN and CDR2 is SYDVKM. This chain's CDR3 is CASRSRGSPLHF. CDR3 coding DNA: TGTGCCAGTAGATCCAGGGGTTCACCCCTCCACTTT.

This clone has a single count. The chain recombines TRBV7-9 with TRBJ1-1; D may be TRBD1 (5 bases). Trimming cost V 5 bases and J 2 bases, with 9 bases left between them. The CDR3 consists of 13 residues. Germline V CDR1 and CDR2: SEHNR, FQNEAQ (reference sequence). The CDR3 loop reads CASSLDSNTEAFF. For the CDR3, the DNA is TGTGCCAGCAGCCTAGACAGCAACACTGAAGCTTTCTTT.

This rearrangement joins TRBV21-1 to TRBJ2-2; the table's D call, TRBD2, was not checked against the DNA. TRBV21-1 is a known pseudogene. The CDR3 is made up of 15 amino acids. Here the CDR3 reads CATKRGPTNTGELFF. CDR3 sequence (DNA): TGTGCCACCAAGAGAGGGCCCACGAACACCGGGGAGCTGTTTTTT.

This sequence joins TRBV19 and TRBJ1-5; 9 bases line up with TRBD1. The CDR3 totals 14 residues. V shed 5 bases, J shed 5 bases, and the junction held 4 bases outside the gene matches. The germline V gene encodes CDR1 LNHDA and CDR2 SQIVND (reference sequence). CDR3 protein: CASSEGQGDQPQHF. The CDR3 DNA is TGTGCCAGTAGTGAGGGACAGGGAGATCAGCCCCAGCATTTT.

V and J are TRBV30 and TRBJ2-6, with D perhaps matching TRBD1 (6 bases). The CDR3 runs 21 residues. Trimming stripped 4 bases from V and 0 bases from J, with 28 bases between. From germline, CDR1 is GTSNPN and CDR2 SVGIG (reference sequence). The CDR3 DNA sequence: TGTGCCTGGAAGGGGTATATCCCAACAGGGCCGCTATTCTCTGGGGCCAACGTCCTGACTTTC. Translated: CAWKGYIPTGPLFSGANVLTF.

In this sample, this clone turned up once. This sequence joins TRBV7-3 and TRBJ2-7; TRBD2 matches at 7 bases. V trimming: 2 bases; J trimming: 2 bases; junction bases outside the gene matches: 6. The germline gives CDR1 SGHTA, CDR2 FQGTGA. The CDR3 loop spans 15 amino acids. The CDR3 protein is CASSLGEGVPYEQYF. As DNA, the CDR3 is TGTGCCAGCAGCTTAGGGGAGGGAGTTCCCTACGAGCAGTACTTC.

The chain recombines TRBV5-1 with TRBJ1-1; TRBD1 is a possible D gene (6 bases). The germline V gene has CDR1 SGHRS and CDR2 YFSETQ. This CDR3 is built from 13 residues. Between the trimmed V and J ends, which lost 0 bases and 6 bases, there was a span of 9 bases. The CDR3: CASSLAGVAEAFF. The CDR3 DNA follows: TGCGCCAGCAGCTTGGCAGGGGTTGCTGAAGCTTTCTTT.

This clone was seen once. As DNA, the CDR3 is TGTGCCAGCAGTTTAGTCGGGGTGACGGATGAAAAACTGTTTTTT. Its translation is CASSLVGVTDEKLFF. The chain has TRBV28 and TRBJ1-4, with D unclear. Germline V gene data show CDR1 as MDHEN and CDR2 as SYDVKM. Between the trimmed V and J ends, which lost 2 bases and 6 bases, there was a span of 13 bases. CDR3 length equals 15 residues.

The chain couples TRBV2 to TRBJ2-5, with 8 bases that match TRBD1. Trimming cost V 6 bases and J 1 base; bases outside gene matches: 10. The CDR3 has 16 amino acids. Germline CDR1 SNHLY, CDR2 FYNNEI. The DNA of the CDR3 is TGTGCCAGCAGCTTCCTTAATACAGGGGGCCAAGAGACCCAGTACTTC. Protein product: CASSFLNTGGQETQYF.

V usage is TRBV28 and J usage is TRBJ2-2; weak D call: TRBD2 (7 bases). The V gene's germline CDR1 is MDHEN and CDR2 SYDVKM. Trimming shortened V by 2 bases and J by 6 bases, and 10 bases separated the two germline ends. The CDR3 has 14 residues. CDR3 loop: CASSLVGGPGELFF. CDR3 sequence (DNA): TGTGCCAGCAGTTTAGTGGGGGGGCCCGGGGAGCTGTTTTTT.

This sequence joins TRBV2 and TRBJ2-7, with TRBD1 matching over 7 bases. Germline V gene data show CDR1 as SNHLY and CDR2 as FYNNEI. J gave up 3 bases and V 9 bases, and 11 bases lay outside the gene matches. The CDR3 contains 14 residues. CDR3 loop: CASHRDRSYYEQYF. The CDR3, as DNA: TGTGCCAGTCATCGGGACAGATCCTACTACGAGCAGTACTTC. Full variable domain (remainder filled in from reference TRBV2 and TRBJ2-7): EPEVTQTPSHQVTQMGQEVILRCVPISNHLYFYWYRQILGQKVEFLVSFYNNEISEKSEIFDDQFSVERPDGSNFTLKIRSTKLEDSAMYFCASHRDRSYYEQYFGPGTRLTVT.

This clone was counted many times. The chain carries TRBV4-3 and TRBJ1-2; 8 positions agree with TRBD1. Germline V lookup: CDR1 LGHNA, CDR2 YSLEER. The CDR3 sequence is 15 residues long. V was clipped by 4 bases and J by 3 bases; unmatched bases: 7. CDR3 DNA: TGCGCCAGCAGCCTCGGACAGGGAGGGGACTATGGCTACACCTTC. Protein: CASSLGQGGDYGYTF.

The chain employs TRBV5-1 and TRBJ2-7, with 7 bases aligning to TRBD1. Germline CDR1 reads SGHRS; CDR2 reads YFSETQ. The junction had 6 bases not matched to a gene; V was cut back by 0 bases and J by 0 bases. The CDR3 runs 16 residues. As DNA, the CDR3 is TGCGCCAGCAGCTTGGCAGGGACAGCTAGCTCCTACGAGCAGTACTTC. It is translated as CASSLAGTASSYEQYF.

The J gene is TRBJ2-1, the V gene TRBV7-9; D is ambiguous. This CDR3 is built from 15 residues. The germline V gene encodes CDR1 SEHNR and CDR2 FQNEAQ (reference sequence). The V end was cut by 1 base, the J end by 5 bases, with 12 bases between. The CDR3: CASSLGSVPNNEQFF. The CDR3 bases are TGTGCCAGCAGCTTAGGGAGCGTCCCTAACAATGAGCAGTTCTTC.

The rearrangement uses TRBV19 and TRBJ2-3; TRBD2 matches at 9 bases. CDR3 length: 15 amino acids. Germline V CDR1 and CDR2: LNHDA, SQIVND (reference sequence). Germline trimming cut 3 bases from V and 7 bases from J; bases unmatched to any gene: 8. The CDR3 is CASSIGGRALNTQYF. CDR3 nucleotides: TGTGCCAGTAGTATTGGCGGGAGGGCCTTAAATACGCAGTATTTT.

The V and J genes are TRBV5-1 and TRBJ1-1; D unclear. The V gene's germline CDR1 is SGHRS and CDR2 YFSETQ. The V gene lost 0 bases and the J gene lost 10 bases, with 16 bases spanning the gap. This CDR3 spans 14 amino acids. DNA of the CDR3: TGCGCCAGCAGCTTGGGAGCCGGGCCCGGGGTAGCTTTCTTT. Protein: CASSLGAGPGVAFF. The complete variable domain, with remaining parts taken from reference TRBV5-1 and TRBJ1-1, reads KAGVTQTPRYLIKTRGQQVTLSCSPISGHRSVSWYQQTPGQGLQFLFEYFSETQRNKGNFPGRFSGRQFSNSRSEMNVSTLELGDSALYLCASSLGAGPGVAFFGQGTRLTVV.

The gene calls are TRBV13 and TRBJ2-2, with 11 bases that match TRBD2. Per germline, CDR1 PRHDT and CDR2 FYEKMQ (reference sequence). This CDR3 region has 17 residues. After removal of 5 bases from V and 7 bases from J, the junction contained 12 bases not matched to a gene. The CDR3 DNA is TGTGCCAGCAGCACCCCGCGACTAGCGGGAAAAGGCGGGGAGCTGTTTTTT. Its protein is CASSTPRLAGKGGELFF.

This clone was counted between two and nine times. The chain employs TRBV6-5 and TRBJ2-1, with 7 bases lining up with TRBD2. CDR1 MNHEY and CDR2 SVGAGI come from the germline V gene. The CDR3 sequence is 16 residues long. The V and J ends lost 3 bases and 4 bases, in that order; junction bases with no gene match: 9. CDR3 DNA sequence: TGTGCCAGCAGTTATCGCGGGAGTGGCAATTACAATGAGCAGTTCTTC. The encoded protein is CASSYRGSGNYNEQFF.

The chain uses TRBV19 and TRBJ1-1; no reliable D call. Germline V gene sequence: CDR1 LNHDA, CDR2 SQIVND (reference sequence). Deletions cut 4 bases from V and 5 bases from J, with 14 bases between. The CDR3 has 14 amino acids. In nucleotides, the CDR3 is TGTGCCAGTAGTAAGACCAGTACGGGGACTGAAGCTTTCTTT. Protein sequence: CASSKTSTGTEAFF.

V usage is TRBV2 and J usage is TRBJ2-2, with 8 bases matching TRBD1. The CDR3 covers 12 residues. Trimming at V came to 11 bases and at J to 5 bases, leaving 4 bases not matched to a gene. CDR1 is SNHLY and CDR2 is FYNNEI in the germline V gene. The CDR3 sequence: CAGTGDTGELFF. The CDR3 nucleotides are TGTGCCGGGACAGGAGATACCGGGGAGCTGTTTTTT.

The rearrangement links TRBV2 to TRBJ2-7; no firm D call. Per germline, CDR1 SNHLY and CDR2 FYNNEI. This CDR3 comprises 12 residues. V gave up 1 base and J gave up 7 bases, with 8 bases separating them. The CDR3 is CASSEGRREQYF. DNA for the CDR3: TGTGCCAGCAGTGAAGGTCGTCGGGAGCAGTACTTC.

The table lists this clone with a few counts. The genes are TRBV19 and TRBJ2-5; 7 nucleotides agree with TRBD2. The CDR3 extends over 16 amino acids. With 4 bases clipped from V and 2 bases from J, the junction kept 10 bases outside the gene matches. Germline values: CDR1 LNHDA, CDR2 SQIVND (reference sequence). CDR3 sequence: CASSRGLAAWQETQYF. CDR3 DNA: TGTGCCAGTAGTAGAGGGCTAGCGGCCTGGCAAGAGACCCAGTACTTC.